This TCR beta chain appears in the sequencing data of a study of T cell changes during pregnancy in multiple sclerosis. The protocol was immunoSEQ multiplex PCR, while the TCRdb copy is restricted to in-frame clones and leaves out a portion. The table records 28,000 or so clones, about 88% of them present only once. V was clipped by 6 bases and J by 0 bases; unmatched bases: 12. CDR1 and CDR2 from the germline V gene are KGHSH and LQKENI. The CDR3 totals 17 residues. The TCR sequence derives from a female donor with multiple sclerosis, enrolled in a pregnancy study. The chain uses TRBV18 and TRBJ2-3; TRBD2 aligns across 7 bases. Sequencing used CD8+ T cells from peripheral blood mononuclear cells, obtained in the second trimester of pregnancy. For the CDR3, the DNA is TGTGCCAGCTCCCCGACTCGGGGGGTGACTAGCACAGATACGCAGTATTTT. Amino acid sequence: CASSPTRGVTSTDTQYF.